This TCR beta chain was captured by sequencing in a study of immune heterogeneity within non-small cell lung tumors. CDR1 MNHEY and CDR2 SVGEGT come from the germline V gene. The CDR3 covers 12 residues. The V gene lost 7 bases and the J gene lost 2 bases, with 9 bases spanning the gap. For the TCR beta CDR3, multiplex PCR with 32 V and 13 J primers performed the amplification. MiXCR was run by TCRdb on the multiplex PCR reads, yielding one entry per CDR3 protein. The sample records 15,000 or so distinct CDR3 sequences, 30% being singletons. Samples each supplied about 610 ng of bulk tumor genomic DNA as template. Collection of several biopsies per primary tumor, spaced far apart, took place during surgery. It was patients with untreated, newly diagnosed non-small cell lung cancer who underwent curative surgery. The table lists this clonotype with a few counts.

This clonotype was obtained from a woman between 45 and 60 years old with non-small cell lung cancer. The sample was lung tumor tissue. This chain connects TRBV6-2 or TRBV6-3 to TRBJ2-7; D not certain. The CDR3 DNA sequence: TGTGCCAGCAAAACCAAGACCTACGAGCAGTACTTC. Encoded protein: CASKTKTYEQYF.